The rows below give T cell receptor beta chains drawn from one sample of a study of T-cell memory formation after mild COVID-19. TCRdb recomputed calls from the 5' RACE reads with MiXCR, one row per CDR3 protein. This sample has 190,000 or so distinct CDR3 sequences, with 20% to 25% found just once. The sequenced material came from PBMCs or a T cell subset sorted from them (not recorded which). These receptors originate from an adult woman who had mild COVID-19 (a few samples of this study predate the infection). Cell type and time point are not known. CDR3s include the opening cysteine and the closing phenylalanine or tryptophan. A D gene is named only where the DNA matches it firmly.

cdr3_aa: CASSRLAANEQFF
v_call: TRBV19
d_call: TRBD2

cdr3_aa: CASSFSGGAEFF
v_call: TRBV7-3
d_call: TRBD2

cdr3_aa: CASSAGQAPGEQYF
v_call: TRBV19
d_call: TRBD1

cdr3_aa: CASSFPGQGEYEQYF
v_call: TRBV7-9
d_call: TRBD1

cdr3_aa: CASSWQGLSDTGELFF
v_call: TRBV7-6
d_call: TRBD2

cdr3_aa: CSVGDAYNEQFF
v_call: TRBV29-1
d_call: -

cdr3_aa: CASSPVRGLGNEQFF
v_call: TRBV7-8
d_call: TRBD1

cdr3_aa: CASSYSSRGDTEAFF
v_call: TRBV6-5
d_call: TRBD1

cdr3_aa: CASSLAVGTGMIDTQYF
v_call: TRBV7-9
d_call: TRBD1

cdr3_aa: CASSQEGRGGGATGELFF
v_call: TRBV4-2
d_call: -

cdr3_aa: CASSQVRDQPQHF
v_call: TRBV4-1
d_call: -

cdr3_aa: CSARPGLAGSEQFF
v_call: TRBV20-1
d_call: TRBD2

cdr3_aa: CASSHDNLPKEAFF
v_call: TRBV6-5
d_call: -

cdr3_aa: CASSSPGVSAEAFF
v_call: TRBV6-2/TRBV6-3
d_call: -

cdr3_aa: CASREAGTEAFF
v_call: TRBV25-1
d_call: -

cdr3_aa: CASSPGLARSQQYF
v_call: TRBV7-2
d_call: TRBD2

cdr3_aa: CATSSDGGGYNEQFF
v_call: TRBV15
d_call: TRBD2

cdr3_aa: CASSYSTGLAGGYEQYF
v_call: TRBV6-5
d_call: TRBD2

cdr3_aa: CASSSLTGTNTEAFF
v_call: TRBV5-1
d_call: TRBD1

cdr3_aa: CASSRDSGSETQYF
v_call: TRBV7-9
d_call: -

cdr3_aa: CASSQKLSPGDIQYF
v_call: TRBV4-1
d_call: -

cdr3_aa: CASSLTPGYSYNEQFF
v_call: TRBV7-9
d_call: -

cdr3_aa: CASSYAGQGSYNEQFF
v_call: TRBV3-1
d_call: TRBD1

cdr3_aa: CASSELTSGGVLTYEQYF
v_call: TRBV6-1
d_call: TRBD2

cdr3_aa: CASSLSGNYGYTF
v_call: TRBV27
d_call: -

cdr3_aa: CSARDLGRVDEQFF
v_call: TRBV20-1
d_call: -

cdr3_aa: CSALGTGGNEQYF
v_call: TRBV29-1
d_call: TRBD1

cdr3_aa: CASSLGLGPYNEQFF
v_call: TRBV7-2
d_call: -

cdr3_aa: CASSIGLNWEAFF
v_call: TRBV19
d_call: -

cdr3_aa: CASSLRIGGDEQFF
v_call: TRBV7-6
d_call: -

cdr3_aa: CASSYSMVREGWYEQFF
v_call: TRBV6-5
d_call: TRBD2

cdr3_aa: CASSLSWEGTDTQYF
v_call: TRBV11-2
d_call: -

cdr3_aa: CASSLYGSGTDTQYF
v_call: TRBV7-6
d_call: -

cdr3_aa: CSATPGTGYEDTQYF
v_call: TRBV20-1
d_call: TRBD1

cdr3_aa: CATRNPNTEAFF
v_call: TRBV15
d_call: -

cdr3_aa: CASSQDEGTPDRPQHF
v_call: TRBV4-2
d_call: -

cdr3_aa: CSARGIGLAGVRYEQYF
v_call: TRBV20-1
d_call: TRBD2

cdr3_aa: CASSELSGDEQFF
v_call: TRBV6-1
d_call: -

cdr3_aa: CATSDSSGGDTQYF
v_call: TRBV24-1
d_call: TRBD2

cdr3_aa: CASSPEGQPQHF
v_call: TRBV7-8
d_call: -

cdr3_aa: CASSVSGLRNEKLFF
v_call: TRBV12-3/TRBV12-4
d_call: -

cdr3_aa: CSARQVGGTQYF
v_call: TRBV20-1
d_call: -